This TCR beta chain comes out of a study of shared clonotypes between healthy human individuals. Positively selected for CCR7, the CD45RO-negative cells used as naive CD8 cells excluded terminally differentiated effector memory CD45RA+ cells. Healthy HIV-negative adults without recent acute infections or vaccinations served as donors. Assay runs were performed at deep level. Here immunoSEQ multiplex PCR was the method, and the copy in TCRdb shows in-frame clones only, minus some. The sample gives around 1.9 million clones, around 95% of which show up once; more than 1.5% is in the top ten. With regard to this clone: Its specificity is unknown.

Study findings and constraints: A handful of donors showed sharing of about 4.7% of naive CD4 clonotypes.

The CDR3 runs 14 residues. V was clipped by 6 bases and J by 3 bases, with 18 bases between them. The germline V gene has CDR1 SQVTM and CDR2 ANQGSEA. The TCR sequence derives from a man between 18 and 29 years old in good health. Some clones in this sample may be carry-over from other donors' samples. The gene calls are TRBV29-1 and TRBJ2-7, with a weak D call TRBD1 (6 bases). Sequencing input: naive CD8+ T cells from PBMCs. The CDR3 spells CSVAGTLGRYEQYF. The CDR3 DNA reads TGCAGCGTAGCCGGGACACTAGGTCGCTACGAGCAGTACTTC.